This TCR beta chain was recorded in a study of shared clonotypes between healthy human individuals. In the original analysis: Filtering was not the same, since immunoSEQ gave junction-only sequences without quality scores. Profiled with immunoSEQ multiplex PCR; TCRdb holds only in-frame clones, not every one. V and J calls and clone size are given by that table; D and trimming were obtained from the DNA. The profile shows more than 2 million clones, 95% of them singletons. The V gene's germline CDR1 is MNHNS and CDR2 SASEGT. The CDR3 totals 16 residues. J gave up 6 bases and V 2 bases, and 9 bases lay outside the gene matches.

This receptor was identified in a man aged 18 to 30 in good health. Sequencing was carried out using naive CD4+ T cells sorted from blood. Subset in this sample: CD45RA+ positively selected. The chain employs TRBV6-1 and TRBJ1-5, with 8 bases lining up with TRBD1. The CDR3 region is CASSENTGGSFQPQHF. The CDR3 nucleotides read TGTGCCAGCAGTGAAAACACAGGGGGAAGTTTTCAGCCCCAGCATTTT.